One and the same sample provided the 10 T cell receptor beta chains below, sequenced in a study of blood T cell repertoires in COVID-19. Assay used: immunoSEQ multiplex PCR; TCRdb lists only in-frame clones, some missing. The sample shows nearly 90,000 clones, approximately 75% of them seen only once. The material sequenced was peripheral blood. These receptors were obtained from a woman at least 80 years old with acute or convalescent COVID-19.

This clone was found a few times. V is TRBV3-1 (or the pseudogene TRBV3-2) and J is TRBJ1-2, with D uncertain. Germline assignment: CDR1 LGHDT and CDR2 YNNKEL (reference sequence). The CDR3 has 14 amino acids. The V and J ends lost 5 bases and 3 bases respectively, with 13 bases between them. Here the CDR3 DNA reads TGTGCCAGCAGCTTCCGGACGAGGGACTATGGCTACACCTTC. Translation gives CASSFRTRDYGYTF.

The CDR3, as DNA: TGTGCCAGCAGCAGTAGTGCGGGAAACCAGTATTTT. Protein: CASSSSAGNQYF. J is TRBJ2-3 and V is TRBV9; D might be TRBD2 (6 bases). Germline CDR1 SGDLS, CDR2 YYNGEE. The CDR3 contains 12 residues. The ends were cut back, 4 bases at V and 12 bases at J, with 15 bases in the middle.

This chain connects TRBV27 to TRBJ1-2, with D possibly matching TRBD1 (5 bases). Germline V lookup: CDR1 MNHEY, CDR2 SMNVEV (reference sequence). CDR3 length: 12 residues. The V gene lost 4 bases and the J gene lost 6 bases, with 9 bases spanning the gap. The CDR3 DNA sequence: TGTGCCAGCAGTTCCCAGGGTGATGGCTACACCTTC. As protein: CASSSQGDGYTF.

V gene TRBV29-1 combines with J gene TRBJ2-2; a weak D match, TRBD1 (5 bases). The CDR3 loop spans 13 amino acids. Germline V CDR1 and CDR2: SQVTM, ANQGSEA. Trimming pared 2 bases from V and 6 bases from J, leaving 10 bases between. CDR3 amino acids: CSVEKGRSGELFF. The CDR3 DNA reads TGCAGCGTTGAAAAGGGGCGGTCCGGGGAGCTGTTTTTT.

J is TRBJ2-4 and V is TRBV30; 7 nucleotides agree with TRBD2. The length of the CDR3 is 13 residues. Germline V gene sequence: CDR1 GTSNPN, CDR2 SVGIG (reference sequence). The ends lost 1 base at V and 6 bases at J; junction bases unmatched: 3. The DNA of the CDR3 is TGTGCCTGGAGTGCCTCGGGGGGAAACATTCAGTACTTC. The encoded protein is CAWSASGGNIQYF.

V and J are TRBV19 and TRBJ1-1, with no clear D. The V gene lost 1 base and the J gene lost 2 bases, with 8 bases spanning the gap. The V gene's germline CDR1 is LNHDA and CDR2 SQIVND (reference sequence). The CDR3 sequence is 14 residues long. CDR3 coding DNA: TGTGCCAGTAGTATAGTGGCGGGCAACACTGAAGCTTTCTTT. Residues: CASSIVAGNTEAFF.

The rearrangement joins TRBV29-1 to TRBJ1-3, with D unclear. The germline CDR1 and CDR2 sequences are SQVTM and ANQGSEA. V was shortened by 4 bases and J by 0 bases, with 7 bases between the two germline ends. CDR3 size: 13 residues. CDR3 protein: CSVGGSSGNTIYF. CDR3 DNA sequence: TGCAGCGTTGGTGGCAGCTCTGGAAACACCATATATTTT.

The V gene is TRBV3-1 (or the pseudogene TRBV3-2), the J gene TRBJ2-1, with TRBD2 matching over 7 bases. The CDR3 totals 16 residues. The germline V gene has CDR1 LGHDT and CDR2 YNNKEL (reference sequence). V lost 0 bases and J lost 7; bases outside the gene matches: 9. The CDR3 nucleotides are TGTGCCAGCAGCCAAGATATCGCGGGGGTGGGTAATGAGCAGTTCTTC. This codes for CASSQDIAGVGNEQFF.

The CDR3 DNA reads TGTGCCAGCGGAAGGCAGGGGGCGGGGGACACCATATATTTT. Protein product: CASGRQGAGDTIYF. The chain couples TRBV3-1 (or the pseudogene TRBV3-2) to TRBJ1-3; TRBD1 aligns across 8 bases. The germline CDR1 and CDR2 sequences are LGHDT and YNNKEL (reference sequence). The ends lost 8 bases at V and 8 bases at J; junction bases unmatched: 11. The CDR3 is made up of 14 amino acids.

V gene TRBV6-2 or TRBV6-3 combines with J gene TRBJ1-5; possibly TRBD1 for D (5 bases). V lost 4 bases, J lost 6 bases, and 19 bases lay in between. The CDR3 covers 16 residues. Per the germline V gene, CDR1 is MNHEY and CDR2 is SVGEGT. CDR3 nucleotides: TGTGCCAGCAGTTTGAACTACCAGGGAAGGGGTCAGCCCCAGCATTTT. Amino acid sequence: CASSLNYQGRGQPQHF.